This entry lists 9 T cell receptor beta chains sequenced from one sample in a study of neoadjuvant anti-PD-1 for oral cavity cancer. Stated time point: after neoadjuvant nivolumab, at surgical resection. Repertoires were generated with immunoSEQ multiplex PCR, while TCRdb's copy carries only in-frame clones and drops some. The sample lists around 67,000 clones; about nine tenths were seen once. The material was PBMCs, obtained after nivolumab (anti-PD-1) treatment. These receptor sequences come from a person aged 35-79 years with oral cavity squamous cell carcinoma.

The chain couples TRBV28 to TRBJ2-7; 11 positions agree with TRBD2. This CDR3 has 14 residues. The germline CDR1 and CDR2 sequences are MDHEN and SYDVKM. Unmatched junction bases numbered 5, after V lost 6 bases and J lost 4 bases. In DNA, the CDR3 is TGTGCCAGCAGGAAACTAGCGGGAGTTTACGAGCAGTACTTC. Translated: CASRKLAGVYEQYF. The full variable domain, in which reference TRBV28 and TRBJ2-7 provide the parts outside the CDR3, is DVKVTQSSRYLVKRTGEKVFLECVQDMDHENMFWYRQDPGLGLRLIYFSYDVKMKEKGDIPEGYSVSREKKERFSLILESASTNQTSMYLCASRKLAGVYEQYFGPGTRLTVT.

This chain joins TRBV10-3 and TRBJ2-3; the match to TRBD1 covers 8 bases. Germline V CDR1 and CDR2: ENHRY, SYGVKD. This CDR3 is built from 15 residues. V lost 10 bases and J lost 6; bases outside the gene matches: 15. In DNA form, the CDR3 reads TGTGCCACCAAAGTTTCGACAGGGGAAAGCGATACGCAGTATTTT. Translating it yields CATKVSTGESDTQYF.

This clone was found once. V usage is TRBV27 and J usage is TRBJ2-3; TRBD1 matches at 9 bases. The CDR3 consists of 17 residues. V shed 8 bases, J shed 0 bases, and the junction held 12 bases outside the gene matches. Germline CDR1 and CDR2: MNHEY and SMNVEV (reference sequence). Written as DNA, the CDR3 is TGTGCCAGCGGAAAAGTTTGGGGACAGGGAAGCACAGATACGCAGTATTTT. Protein sequence: CASGKVWGQGSTDTQYF.

The rearrangement joins TRBV4-1 to TRBJ2-5, with 10 nucleotides matching TRBD2. The J segment lost 4 bases and the V segment lost 0 bases, leaving 11 bases of the junction unmatched. Germline CDR1 reads MGHRA; CDR2 reads YSYEKL. CDR3 length: 18 residues. The CDR3 region has the DNA TGCGCCAGCAGCCAAGATGCAGCGGGAGGGCCTTGGGGAGAGACCCAGTACTTC. It specifies CASSQDAAGGPWGETQYF.

The chain has TRBV2 and TRBJ2-7, with 8 bases aligning to TRBD2. CDR3 size: 13 residues. Germline values: CDR1 SNHLY, CDR2 FYNNEI. In DNA, the CDR3 is TGTGGGGAGGGGCGGGAGGACCCCTACGAGCAGTACTTC. Translated: CGEGREDPYEQYF.

The V call is TRBV15, the J call TRBJ2-3; 9 bases are shared with TRBD2. Germline V gene data show CDR1 as LNHNV and CDR2 as YYDKDF (reference sequence). The CDR3 loop spans 16 amino acids. V lost 5 bases, J lost 5 bases, and 11 bases stayed unmatched. CDR3 sequence: CATSPLAGLFRDTQYF. CDR3 in DNA: TGTGCCACCAGCCCCCTAGCGGGGCTTTTTCGAGATACGCAGTATTTT.

A single count supports this clone. This chain's CDR3 is CSGIPLLESYGYTF. The CDR3 bases are TGCAGCGGTATACCACTCCTGGAGAGCTATGGCTACACCTTC. The J gene is TRBJ1-2, the V gene TRBV29-1; no clear D. Germline V lookup: CDR1 SQVTM, CDR2 ANQGSEA. This CDR3 is built from 14 residues. Trimming cost V 7 bases and J 4 bases, with 19 bases left between them.

The V call is TRBV6-1, the J call TRBJ1-2; possibly TRBD1 for D (5 bases). V lost 2 bases and J lost 4, with 20 bases in between. Germline CDR1 and CDR2: MNHNS and SASEGT. This CDR3 region has 17 residues. Here the CDR3 reads CASSETRGALGGYGYTF. The CDR3 nucleotides read TGTGCCAGCAGTGAAACACGAGGGGCGCTTGGGGGCTATGGCTACACCTTC.

The rearrangement joins TRBV11-3 to TRBJ2-1, with D possibly matching TRBD1 (6 bases). The CDR3 totals 14 residues. The germline V gene has CDR1 SGHNT and CDR2 YENEEA. The V and J ends lost 0 bases and 11 bases respectively, with 14 bases between them. The CDR3 here is CASSLDGGPRKQFF. The CDR3 coding sequence is TGTGCCAGCAGCTTAGATGGGGGCCCCCGGAAGCAGTTCTTC.